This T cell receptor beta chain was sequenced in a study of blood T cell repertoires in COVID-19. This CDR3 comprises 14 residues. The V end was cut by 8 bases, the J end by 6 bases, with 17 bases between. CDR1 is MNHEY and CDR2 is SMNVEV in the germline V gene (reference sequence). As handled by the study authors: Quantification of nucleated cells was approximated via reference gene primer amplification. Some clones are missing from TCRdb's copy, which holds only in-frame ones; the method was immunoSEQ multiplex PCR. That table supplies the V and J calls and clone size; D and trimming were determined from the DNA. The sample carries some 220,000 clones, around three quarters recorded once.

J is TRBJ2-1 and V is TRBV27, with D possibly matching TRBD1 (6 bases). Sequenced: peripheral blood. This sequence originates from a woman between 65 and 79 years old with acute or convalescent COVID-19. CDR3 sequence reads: CASGSFGRGNEQFF. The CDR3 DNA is TGTGCCAGCGGCTCTTTTGGCAGGGGCAATGAGCAGTTCTTC.